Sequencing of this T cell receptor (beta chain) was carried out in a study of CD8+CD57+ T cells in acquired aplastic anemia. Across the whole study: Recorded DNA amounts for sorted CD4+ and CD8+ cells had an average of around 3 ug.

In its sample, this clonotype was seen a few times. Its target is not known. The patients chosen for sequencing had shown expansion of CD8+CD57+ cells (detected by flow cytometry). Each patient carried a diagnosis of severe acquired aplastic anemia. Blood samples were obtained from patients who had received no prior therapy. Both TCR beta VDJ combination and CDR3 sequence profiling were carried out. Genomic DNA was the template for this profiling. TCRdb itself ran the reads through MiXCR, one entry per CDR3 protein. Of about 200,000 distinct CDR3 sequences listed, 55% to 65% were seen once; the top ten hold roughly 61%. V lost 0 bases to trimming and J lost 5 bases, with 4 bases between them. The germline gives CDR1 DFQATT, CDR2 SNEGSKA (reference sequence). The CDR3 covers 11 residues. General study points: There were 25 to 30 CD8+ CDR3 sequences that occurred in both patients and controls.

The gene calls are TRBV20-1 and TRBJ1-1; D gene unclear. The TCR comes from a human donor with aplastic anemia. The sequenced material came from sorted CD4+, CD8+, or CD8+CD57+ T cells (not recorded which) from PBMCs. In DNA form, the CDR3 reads TGCAGTGCTAGAGATAGTACTGAAGCTTTCTTT. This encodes CSARDSTEAFF.